This entry concerns a single TCR beta chain. V dropped 2 bases and J dropped 6 bases, with 4 bases sitting between them. CDR3 size: 12 residues. CDR1 is MNHNY, CDR2 SVGAGI, per germline (reference sequence). This entry comes from a study of blood T cell repertoires in COVID-19. TCRdb's table, derived via immunoSEQ multiplex PCR, lists solely in-frame clones and lacks some. The sample contains approximately 310,000 clones, approximately 91% of which appear only once. The V call is TRBV6-6, the J call TRBJ2-2; no definite D call. Material: PBMCs or T cells enriched from blood (not recorded which). The source is a man aged 55 to 70 who had recovered from COVID-19. The CDR3 bases are TGTGCCAGCAGTTACCCGGCCGGGGAGCTGTTTTTT. It specifies CASSYPAGELFF.